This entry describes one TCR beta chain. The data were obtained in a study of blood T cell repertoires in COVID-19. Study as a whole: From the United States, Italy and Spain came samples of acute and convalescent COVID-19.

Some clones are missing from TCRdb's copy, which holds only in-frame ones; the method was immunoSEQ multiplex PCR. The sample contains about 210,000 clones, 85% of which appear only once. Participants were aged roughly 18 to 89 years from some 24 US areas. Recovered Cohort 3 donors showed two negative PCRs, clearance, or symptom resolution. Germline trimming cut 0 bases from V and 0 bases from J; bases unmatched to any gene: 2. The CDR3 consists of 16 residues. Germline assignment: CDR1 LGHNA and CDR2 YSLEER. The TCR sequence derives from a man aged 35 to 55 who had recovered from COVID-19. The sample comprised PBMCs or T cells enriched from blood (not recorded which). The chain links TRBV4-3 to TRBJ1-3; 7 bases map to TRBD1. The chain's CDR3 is CASSQDSGGSGNTIYF. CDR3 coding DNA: TGCGCCAGCAGCCAAGATTCAGGGGGCTCTGGAAACACCATATATTTT.